These T cell receptor beta chains were read from a single sample in a study of cytomegalovirus exposure and HLA in healthy donors. Some clones are missing from TCRdb's copy, which holds only in-frame ones; the method was immunoSEQ multiplex PCR. Of roughly 230,000 clones in the sample, 80% to 95% were seen once. The sequenced sample was PBMCs. Source of these receptors: a girl aged 2-10 years in good health and CMV-seronegative. The CDR3 runs from the conserved cysteine through the conserved F or W. Size tells how often a clone was seen (once, few, many) or the class of an expanded clone, and some rows leave it out.

V gene	clone size	J gene	CDR3 protein
TRBV2	.	TRBJ1-2	CASSEGQGGGYTF
TRBV7-9	once	TRBJ2-1	CASSLERGGDNEQFF
TRBV19	once	TRBJ1-1	CASSLSGGWTEAFF
TRBV7-8	.	TRBJ2-1	CASSLRTGQYNEQFF
TRBV7-9	.	TRBJ2-1	CASSPENYNEQFF
TRBV9	.	TRBJ2-1	CASSVAIGGPYNEQFF
TRBV12-5	.	TRBJ1-2	CASGLVLDRGAYGYTF
TRBV7-9	.	TRBJ1-5	CASSSGTEFYSNQPQHF
TRBV4-1	.	TRBJ2-2	CASSRPGLANGELFF
TRBV7-6	.	TRBJ2-7	CASSSPPTNEQYF